The sequence of this T cell receptor (beta chain) was determined in a study of CD8 T cells in ankylosing spondylitis. The study, taken as a whole, reports: Previous work reported some of these motif variants in the synovial fluid and blood of reactive arthritis. Reported data indicate significant enrichment of disease-linked clones within matched ankylosing spondylitis synovial fluid.

This CDR3 is 14 amino acids long. The ends were cut back, 2 bases at V and 3 bases at J, with 11 bases in the middle. Generation of TCR beta libraries employed quantitative 5'-RACE incorporating molecular barcodes. TCRdb processed the 5' RACE reads anew with MiXCR; each CDR3 protein has one entry. This table has approximately 210,000 distinct CDR3 sequences, more than 10% appearing once. This clonotype was seen only a few times. The target antigen is unknown. This TCR came from a male donor with ankylosing spondylitis or in good health (not recorded which). Sample: blood, either unsorted or a sorted T cell fraction (not recorded which). This sequence joins TRBV12-3 or TRBV12-4 and TRBJ2-7, with a tentative D call TRBD2 (6 bases). The CDR3 loop is CASSLQGLLYEQYF. Here the CDR3 DNA reads TGTGCCAGCAGTTTACAGGGACTCCTCTACGAGCAGTACTTC.